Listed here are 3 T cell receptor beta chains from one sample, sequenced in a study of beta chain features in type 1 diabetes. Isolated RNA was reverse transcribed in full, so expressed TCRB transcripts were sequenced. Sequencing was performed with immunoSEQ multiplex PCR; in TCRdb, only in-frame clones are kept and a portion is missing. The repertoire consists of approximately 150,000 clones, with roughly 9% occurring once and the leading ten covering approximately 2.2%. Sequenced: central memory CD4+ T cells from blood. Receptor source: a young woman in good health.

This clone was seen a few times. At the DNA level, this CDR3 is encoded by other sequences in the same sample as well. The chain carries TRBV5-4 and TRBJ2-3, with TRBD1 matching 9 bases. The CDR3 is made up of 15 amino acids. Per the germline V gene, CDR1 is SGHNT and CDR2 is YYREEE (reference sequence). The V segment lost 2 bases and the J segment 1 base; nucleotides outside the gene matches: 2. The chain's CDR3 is CASSFRDRGTDTQYF. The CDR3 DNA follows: TGTGCCAGCAGCTTTAGGGACAGGGGCACAGATACGCAGTATTTT.

The CDR3 sequence is CASKGPFNTYEQYF. CDR3 nucleotide sequence: TGCGCCAGCAAGGGGCCTTTCAACACATACGAGCAGTACTTC. This chain connects TRBV5-1 to TRBJ2-7; maybe TRBD1 (5 bases). V was cut by 6 bases and J by 4 bases, with 17 bases left in between. CDR3 size: 14 residues. Germline lookup yields CDR1 SGHRS and CDR2 YFSETQ.

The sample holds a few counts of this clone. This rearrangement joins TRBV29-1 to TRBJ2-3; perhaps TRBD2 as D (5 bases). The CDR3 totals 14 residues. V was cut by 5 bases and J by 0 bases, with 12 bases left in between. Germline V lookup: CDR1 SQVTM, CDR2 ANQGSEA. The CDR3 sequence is CSVSDLTSTDTQYF. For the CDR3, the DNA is TGCAGCGTTTCGGACTTAACGAGCACAGATACGCAGTATTTT.